This T cell receptor beta chain is from a study of cytomegalovirus exposure and HLA in healthy donors. Study results and caveats: Reported findings show TCR beta sequences accurately forecast HLA-A and HLA-B alleles in most subjects. A prior analysis recorded that most TCR beta V segments were productive about 87% or about 30% of the time.

PCR employed 60 Vbeta and 13 Jbeta primers. Sequencing used immunoSEQ multiplex PCR; TCRdb keeps in-frame clones, though not all of them. The sample totals 150,000 to 200,000 clones. The germline V gene encodes CDR1 SGHNT and CDR2 YYREEE (reference sequence). The CDR3 spans 17 residues. V lost 4 bases to trimming and J lost 7 bases; unmatched junction nucleotides: 11. Comment on this clone: What it binds is unknown.

The TCR was taken from a man younger than 45 in good health and CMV-seronegative. J is TRBJ1-6 and V is TRBV5-4; TRBD1 aligns across 10 bases. The specimen was PBMCs. The CDR3 here is CASSRGVRTGGNSPLHF. CDR3 in DNA: TGTGCCAGCAGCCGAGGTGTGAGGACAGGGGGGAATTCACCCCTCCACTTT.